Sequencing of this T cell receptor beta chain was carried out in a study of T cells in Graves' hyperthyroidism and ophthalmopathy. V shed 0 bases and J shed 11 bases, with 12 bases lying between them. The CDR3 is 13 residues long. Germline CDR1 SGDLS, CDR2 YYNGEE. The investigators amplified TCR beta CDR3 regions from RNA transcripts. The HTBI primer set was used in a first-round RT-PCR of the TCR CDR3. One entry per CDR3 protein, called by TCRdb with MiXCR from the multiplex PCR reads. The table lists hundreds of thousands of distinct CDR3 sequences, 14% of them singletons. Sequenced: blood. The receptor's source is a young woman with Graves' hyperthyroidism. The chain has TRBV9 and TRBJ2-1; D might be TRBD2 (5 bases). CDR3 DNA sequence: TGTGCCAGCAGCGTAGCCAACGGAGGCCAGCAGTTCTTC. Its translation is CASSVANGGQQFF.